This T cell receptor beta chain emerged from a study of blood T cell repertoires in COVID-19. At the level of the study: Whether acute or convalescent, the COVID-19 samples came from the United States, Italy and Spain. PBMCs, B-cell-depleted T cells, or T cells provided the cDNA or gDNA that made up the material.

Per the original data handling: Amplification of reference gene primers provided the estimated nucleated cell counts. The data were produced by immunoSEQ multiplex PCR, yet TCRdb's version contains in-frame clones alone and is incomplete. D and trimming come from the DNA, and the V and J calls and clone size come from that table. The repertoire has roughly 110,000 clones, roughly 80% of them found once; the top ten carry approximately 4.1%. CDR1 and CDR2 from the germline V gene are LNHDA and SQIVND (reference sequence). The CDR3 sequence is 13 residues long. With 1 base clipped from V and 5 bases from J, the junction kept 1 base outside the gene matches. This clone came up many times.

Sequencing was done on a sample of peripheral blood. This chain links TRBV19 with TRBJ1-1; 7 bases fit TRBD1. This receptor was obtained from a human donor in a cohort sampled during active COVID-19. CDR3 loop: CASSIGQGTEAFF. CDR3 nucleotides: TGTGCCAGTAGTATAGGACAGGGTACTGAAGCTTTCTTT. Full variable domain (remainder filled in from reference TRBV19 and TRBJ1-1): DGGITQSPKYLFRKEGQNVTLSCEQNLNHDAMYWYRQDPGQGLRLIYYSQIVNDFQKGDIAEGYSVSREKKESFPLTVTSAQKNPTAFYLCASSIGQGTEAFFGQGTRLTVV.